This T cell receptor beta chain was obtained from a study of cytomegalovirus exposure and HLA in healthy donors. A note on this clone: What it binds is not known.

The V end was cut by 0 bases, the J end by 2 bases, with 10 bases between. The CDR3 totals 15 residues. Looked up from germline, CDR1 is LNHDA and CDR2 is SQIVND (reference sequence). Study-level findings and limits: Many donors carried some public TCRs, although rarity characterized most TCR sequences.

Data came from immunoSEQ multiplex PCR; TCRdb stores just in-frame clones and leaves some out. Among 200,000 or so clones, around 87% were seen once, and the ten largest hold 2%. The donors were part of the validation cohort of around 110 subjects. That cohort was separate from the first cohort, which comprised 550 to 750 subjects. V gene TRBV19 combines with J gene TRBJ1-2; D may be TRBD1 (6 bases). The receptor comes from a woman under 30 in good health and CMV-seropositive. Specimen: PBMCs. This CDR3 reads CASSIETGTNYGYTF. In DNA, the CDR3 is TGTGCCAGTAGTATAGAAACAGGGACCAACTATGGCTACACCTTC. The entire variable domain, with the rest obtained from reference TRBV19 and TRBJ1-2, is as follows: DGGITQSPKYLFRKEGQNVTLSCEQNLNHDAMYWYRQDPGQGLRLIYYSQIVNDFQKGDIAEGYSVSREKKESFPLTVTSAQKNPTAFYLCASSIETGTNYGYTFGSGTRLTVV.